This record concerns one T cell receptor beta chain sequence. This specimen comes from a study of CD8 T cells in Susac syndrome. The multiple sclerosis controls were treatment-naive patients affected by stable or active relapsing-remitting disease. This CDR3 spans 13 amino acids. Trimming removed 6 bases from V and 10 bases from J, with 13 bases in between. Per germline, CDR1 MGHDK and CDR2 SYGVNS. Random hexamers served to reverse transcribe roughly 0.5 to 1 ug RNA. An immunoSEQ multiplex PCR amplified TCR beta CDR3 over 54 Vbeta and 13 Jbeta. TCRdb called the immunoSEQ multiplex PCR reads again in MiXCR, with one record for every CDR3 protein. The repertoire holds about 200,000 distinct CDR3 sequences, roughly 94% seen once, with just over 0.08% in the top ten.

This clonotype originated in a human donor with multiple sclerosis. The chain couples TRBV25-1 to TRBJ1-6; D remains unclear. What was sequenced was CD4+ T cells from PBMCs. The CDR3 nucleotides are TGTGCCAGCAGCCGAACGTCTGACTCACCCCTCCACTTT. Protein sequence: CASSRTSDSPLHF.